Listed below are T cell receptor beta chains from one sample, sequenced in a study of CD8 T cells in Susac syndrome. Using its own MiXCR run on the immunoSEQ multiplex PCR reads, TCRdb lists one record per CDR3 protein. This sample has about 100,000 distinct CDR3 sequences, with 95% found just once. Sequencing was performed on CD8+ T cells from PBMCs. These receptors were collected from a human donor with Susac syndrome. Each CDR3 is given with its conserved first and last residue. A D gene is named only where the DNA matches it firmly. Clone size is stated in some rows and not others, as once, few, many or a class when expanded.

v_call	d_call	j_call	clone_size	cdr3_aa	cdr3_nt
TRBV14	TRBD1	TRBJ1-1	-	CASSQEVTGKPRRNTEAFF	TGTGCCAGCAGCCAAGAGGTGACAGGGAAACCCCGGCGGAACACTGAAGCTTTCTTT
TRBV5-1	-	TRBJ1-2	-	CASSEDSVYGYTF	TGCGCCAGCAGCGAGGACAGTGTCTATGGCTACACCTTC
TRBV12-3/TRBV12-4	TRBD1	TRBJ1-1	-	CASSSDRVVTEAFF	TGTGCCAGCAGTTCGGACAGGGTGGTCACTGAAGCTTTCTTT
TRBV3-1	-	TRBJ1-1	-	CASSQAYYTEAFF	TGTGCCAGCAGCCAAGCTTATTACACTGAAGCTTTCTTT
TRBV4-1	TRBD1	TRBJ2-7	once	CASSQGISGTGWYEQYF	TGCGCCAGCAGCCAAGGGATATCCGGGACAGGTTGGTACGAGCAGTACTTC
TRBV4-1	TRBD1	TRBJ2-5	once	CASRRAGGQETQYF	TGCGCCAGCAGACGGGCAGGGGGTCAAGAGACCCAGTACTTC
TRBV2	-	TRBJ2-3	once	CASGIRSSADTQYF	TGTGCCAGCGGTATACGCTCTAGCGCAGATACGCAGTATTTT
TRBV10-3	-	TRBJ2-7	-	CAIKREGSEQYF	TGTGCCATCAAAAGAGAGGGCTCCGAGCAGTACTTC
TRBV29-1	-	TRBJ2-6	-	CSVTLRDSSGANVLTF	TGCAGCGTTACACTCCGGGATTCCTCTGGGGCCAACGTCCTGACTTTC
TRBV6-1	-	TRBJ2-5	-	CASSSRDLYQETQYF	TGTGCCAGCAGTAGCAGGGACCTGTACCAAGAGACCCAGTACTTC
TRBV18	-	TRBJ2-3	-	CASSPPLAADTQYF	TGTGCCAGCTCACCGCCCCTAGCTGCAGATACGCAGTATTTT
TRBV20-1	TRBD2	TRBJ2-7	-	CSARGLAGGSYEQYF	TGCAGTGCTAGAGGACTAGCGGGGGGATCCTACGAGCAGTACTTC
TRBV11-2	TRBD2	TRBJ2-3	-	CASKRGGTDTQYF	TGTGCCAGCAAGCGGGGGGGCACAGATACGCAGTATTTT
TRBV24-1	TRBD2	TRBJ2-5	-	CATSSAGTGETQYF	TGTGCCACCAGTTCAGCGGGGACGGGGGAGACCCAGTACTTC
TRBV5-6	TRBD1	TRBJ2-6	-	CASSQRTGGPRGANVLTF	TGTGCCAGCAGCCAAAGGACAGGGGGTCCTCGTGGGGCCAACGTCCTGACTTTC
TRBV19	-	TRBJ1-1	-	CASSYGSNTEAFF	TGTGCCAGTAGTTATGGCAGTAACACTGAAGCTTTCTTT
TRBV10-3	-	TRBJ1-2	-	CAITPATDYGYTF	TGTGCCATCACACCTGCTACGGACTATGGCTACACCTTC
TRBV2	TRBD1	TRBJ2-7	-	CASSEGRGSYEQYF	TGTGCCAGCAGTGAAGGCAGGGGGTCCTACGAGCAGTACTTC
TRBV24-1	-	TRBJ1-2	once	CATSDGYGYTF	TGTGCCACCAGTGATGGTTATGGCTACACCTTC
TRBV29-1	TRBD1	TRBJ2-7	once	CSVEVRGQGAHEQYF	TGCAGCGTTGAAGTTCGCGGACAGGGGGCCCACGAGCAGTACTTC
TRBV2	TRBD1	TRBJ1-5	-	CASRGQGYQPQHF	TGTGCCAGCAGAGGACAGGGATATCAGCCCCAGCATTTT
TRBV28	-	TRBJ2-7	-	CASSLWNPYEQYF	TGTGCCAGCAGTTTGTGGAACCCCTACGAGCAGTACTTC
TRBV29-1	-	TRBJ2-7	-	CSVEDRGAYEQYF	TGCAGCGTTGAAGACAGGGGAGCCTACGAGCAGTACTTC
TRBV7-9	TRBD1	TRBJ2-7	-	CASSFGDSYEQYF	TGTGCCAGCAGCTTCGGGGACAGCTACGAGCAGTACTTC
TRBV4-1	TRBD2	TRBJ2-1	once	CARSGGGEQFF	TGCGCCAGGAGCGGGGGGGGTGAGCAGTTCTTC
TRBV29-1	-	TRBJ2-1	once	CSVNTYNEQFF	TGCAGCGTTAATACCTACAATGAGCAGTTCTTC
TRBV4-1	-	TRBJ2-3	few	CASSQESVDTDTQYF	TGCGCCAGCAGCCAAGAGTCGGTAGATACAGATACGCAGTATTTT
TRBV29-1	TRBD2	TRBJ2-1	-	CSVELVAGVYNEQFF	TGCAGCGTTGAACTGGTAGCGGGGGTCTACAATGAGCAGTTCTTC
TRBV25-1	-	TRBJ1-1	-	CASSKGGVRSTEAFF	TGTGCCAGCAGTAAAGGGGGGGTGAGGTCCACTGAAGCTTTCTTT
TRBV12-3/TRBV12-4	-	TRBJ2-7	-	CASSKGGTSLRWGPEQYF	TGTGCCAGCAGCAAAGGTGGGACCAGCCTACGATGGGGACCAGAGCAGTACTTC
TRBV7-2	TRBD1	TRBJ2-5	-	CASSLSGPWDRQETQYF	TGTGCCAGCAGCCTTTCCGGGCCCTGGGACAGACAAGAGACCCAGTACTTC
TRBV6-4	-	TRBJ2-1	-	CASSDSAVGPDEQFF	TGTGCCAGCAGTGACTCCGCAGTTGGGCCTGATGAGCAGTTCTTC
TRBV6-2/TRBV6-3	-	TRBJ2-7	-	CASSHQEHREFDEQYF	TGTGCCAGCAGCCATCAAGAACATCGGGAGTTCGACGAGCAGTACTTC
TRBV29-1	-	TRBJ2-5	-	CSVDVWAGAVETQYF	TGCAGCGTTGACGTTTGGGCGGGGGCCGTGGAGACCCAGTACTTC
TRBV29-1	-	TRBJ2-1	-	CSVEAQGPTYNEQFF	TGCAGCGTTGAAGCCCAGGGTCCTACCTACAATGAGCAGTTCTTC
TRBV14	-	TRBJ1-2	-	CASSQTWDYGYTF	TGTGCCAGCAGCCAGACTTGGGATTATGGCTACACCTTC
TRBV20-1	-	TRBJ2-1	-	CSARATSYEQFF	TGCAGTGCTAGAGCGACTAGTTACGAGCAGTTCTTC
TRBV13	-	TRBJ1-2	-	CASSLYTSDNLYGYTF	TGTGCCAGCAGCTTGTATACCTCGGACAACCTGTATGGCTACACCTTC
TRBV7-2	-	TRBJ2-2	-	CASSLAPPGDMAGELFF	TGTGCCAGCAGCTTAGCCCCTCCGGGGGATATGGCCGGGGAGCTGTTTTTT
TRBV9	-	TRBJ1-6	-	CASSVESWVSPLHF	TGTGCCAGCAGCGTAGAGTCTTGGGTTTCACCCCTCCACTTT
TRBV7-2	TRBD2	TRBJ2-3	-	CASNLAGGMTDTQYF	TGTGCCAGCAACTTAGCGGGGGGTATGACAGATACGCAGTATTTT
TRBV28	TRBD1	TRBJ2-4	-	CASSRDRSPQYF	TGTGCCAGCTCAAGGGACAGGTCCCCCCAGTACTTC
TRBV15	-	TRBJ2-7	-	CATSLGISYEQYF	TGTGCCACCAGCTTGGGTATCTCCTACGAGCAGTACTTC
TRBV3-1	TRBD1	TRBJ1-2	-	CASNDRGYDYGYTF	TGTGCCAGCAACGACAGGGGGTATGACTATGGCTACACCTTC
TRBV9	-	TRBJ2-1	-	CASAGGSYNEQFF	TGTGCCAGCGCCGGGGGCTCCTACAATGAGCAGTTCTTC
TRBV28	-	TRBJ2-5	-	CASTPGPRETQYF	TGTGCCAGCACCCCGGGGCCGCGCGAGACCCAGTACTTC
TRBV29-1	-	TRBJ2-7	-	CSVETEGYEQYF	TGCAGCGTTGAAACAGAAGGATACGAGCAGTACTTC
TRBV12-5	-	TRBJ2-1	-	CASGLSWGNEQFF	TGTGCTAGTGGTTTGTCTTGGGGTAATGAGCAGTTCTTC
TRBV28	-	TRBJ1-2	-	CASSPPLGIGYGYTF	TGTGCCAGCAGTCCCCCGTTGGGGATCGGCTATGGCTACACCTTC
TRBV28	TRBD2	TRBJ2-7	-	CATLAGAILSYEQYF	TGTGCCACCCTAGCGGGAGCGATCCTCTCCTACGAGCAGTACTTC
TRBV7-2	TRBD2	TRBJ2-1	-	CASSPLYGAGGHHNEQFF	TGTGCCAGCAGCCCACTTTATGGAGCGGGGGGCCACCACAATGAGCAGTTCTTC
TRBV5-1	-	TRBJ2-7	few	CASRTETYEQYF	TGCGCCAGCAGGACAGAGACCTACGAGCAGTACTTC
TRBV20-1	-	TRBJ2-7	-	CSASLGPGGGEQYF	TGCAGTGCTAGTCTCGGGCCGGGTGGTGGCGAGCAGTACTTC
TRBV5-1	-	TRBJ2-4	-	CASSLVGAKDIQYF	TGCGCCAGCAGCTTGGTGGGCGCAAAAGACATTCAGTACTTC
TRBV28	TRBD2	TRBJ2-1	-	CASSFGTSGTNEQFF	TGTGCCAGCAGTTTCGGGACTAGCGGGACCAATGAGCAGTTCTTC
TRBV13	-	TRBJ2-5	-	CASSGGGEIRETQYF	TGTGCCAGCAGCGGTGGAGGGGAGATAAGAGAGACCCAGTACTTC
TRBV5-6	-	TRBJ2-6	-	CASSLGQLNLVLTF	TGTGCCAGCAGCTTGGGACAGCTGAACCTCGTCCTGACTTTC
TRBV4-1	-	TRBJ2-1	-	CASSQVLGDEQFF	TGCGCCAGCAGCCAAGTCCTGGGGGATGAGCAGTTCTTC
TRBV7-9	-	TRBJ1-6	-	CASTMDGVNSPLHF	TGTGCCAGCACAATGGACGGGGTCAATTCACCCCTCCACTTT